This TCR beta chain is drawn from a study of T-cell memory formation after mild COVID-19. Study-level information: Clusters were largely donor specific. Study outcomes and limitations: Day 15 to 85 contracting clones showed balanced CD4/CD8; later expanders leaned CD4+. Some clones that responded turned up in pre-infection memory, which suggests that cross-reactive memory joined in.

TCRdb independently ran MiXCR on the 5' RACE reads; one entry per CDR3 protein. Among some 200,000 distinct CDR3 sequences, 20% to 25% were seen once, and the ten largest hold roughly 23%. The CDR3 contains 14 residues. CDR1 SEHNR and CDR2 FQNEAQ come from the germline V gene (reference sequence). Trimming left V 0 bases short and J 4 bases short, with 7 bases between. This clonotype showed up just a few times. The antigen is unknown. The rearrangement uses TRBV7-9 and TRBJ1-5; D may be TRBD1 (5 bases). The TCR comes from an adult woman who had mild COVID-19 (a few samples of this study predate the infection). Cell type and time point are not known. The sequencing sample was made of PBMCs or a T cell subset sorted from them (not recorded which). CDR3 DNA sequence: TGTGCCAGCAGCTTAGCTGGGGGAAATCAGCCCCAGCATTTT. Its translation: CASSLAGGNQPQHF.